This TCR beta chain is from a study of T cell responses to AZD1222 COVID-19 vaccine. Assay used: immunoSEQ multiplex PCR; TCRdb lists only in-frame clones, some missing. The sample comprises tens of thousands of clones, roughly 87% of which are singletons, and around 30% rests with the top ten. The material sequenced was peripheral blood, taken 28 days after the second AZD1222 dose. The sequence derives from an adult who received the AZD1222 COVID-19 vaccine.

CDR3 DNA sequence: TGTGCCAGCAGTGAATTAGAACGTCGAGAAGCTTTCTTT. It specifies CASSELERREAFF. V and J are TRBV25-1 and TRBJ1-1, with D uncertain. The V and J ends lost 1 base and 8 bases respectively, with 11 bases between them. Germline values: CDR1 MGHDK, CDR2 SYGVNS. The CDR3 consists of 13 residues. Full variable domain (remainder filled in from reference TRBV25-1 and TRBJ1-1): EADIYQTPRYLVIGTGKKITLECSQTMGHDKMYWYQQDPGMELHLIHYSYGVNSTEKGDLSSESTVSRIRTEHFPLTLESARPSHTSQYLCASSELERREAFFGQGTRLTVV.